The following is a T cell receptor (beta chain) sequence with its context. Its specific antigen is unknown. No qualities accompany the bases; no much larger clone lies one base away. Libraries were constructed by PCR. The sequencer listed for this sample is Illumina HiSeq 2500. To reduce PCR and sequencing biases, unique molecular identifiers were incorporated into the TCR beta cDNA libraries. Roughly 500,000 cDNA molecules were obtained per 1 to 10 million input T cells, so each molecule approximated one T cell. Patient libraries were prepared and sequenced with the same protocol used for the earlier healthy control dataset. Samples belonging to the same batch were prepared together, multiplexed and sequenced on a shared HiSeq lane. In the original analysis: Raw barcoded reads were processed with MIGEC, and single-read molecular identifier groups were discarded before consensus assembly and CDR3 extraction. VDJtools was used for post-analysis of the clonotype tables, with diversity normalized by down-sampling every dataset to the smallest sample size. To correct batch-related cross-sample contamination, repertoire overlap clustering matched CDR3 amino acid sequences but not nucleotide sequences. TCRdb itself trimmed the public reads at Q25 with fastp, ran MiXCR and retained productive beta chains. Entries that share a CDR3 protein sequence are merged under the most common genes and DNA. For this entry, the V and J calls and clone size follow TCRdb and not the study's own pipeline. The sample yields a few hundred thousand distinct CDR3 sequences; roughly 34% were counted once. 6% of the sample goes to the ten largest clones.

The data were obtained in a study of post-analysis software for immune sequencing data (dated by TCRdb to 2014 to 2015). For the study in its entirety: Disease courses on record covered relapsing-remitting, secondary progressive and progressive-relapsing multiple sclerosis, though some patients had no subtype annotation. Patient repertoires were compared against some twelve previously published healthy control repertoires from donors aged 6 to 25 years. A subset of samples was prepared in parallel using single-end sample barcoding, then pooled and co-amplified after Illumina adapter ligation.

What the work shows at the level of the full study, not this receptor alone: Direct clustering with F measure showed strong co-clustering of samples prepared in the same batch, prompting a batch-effect correction. Roughly 5 TRBV segments, including TRBV5-6, TRBV5-1 and TRBV20-1, were significantly more frequent in patients than controls. The control group was slightly older than the multiple sclerosis patient group. Normalized Chao1 diversity was significantly lower in multiple sclerosis patients than controls, suggesting substantial peripheral T-cell clonal expansion.

To demonstrate the VDJtools post-analysis software, the study profiled TCR beta repertoires from the peripheral blood of about a dozen young patients with multiple sclerosis. The patients with multiple sclerosis were children and adolescents between roughly 6 and 17 years of age. CDR1 SNHLY and CDR2 FYNNEI were looked up in the germline V gene. Including cysteine and phenylalanine, the CDR3 has 12 amino acids. CDR3 DNA is the only sequence kept; it has 36 bases, read in frame from the first base. Trimming removed 8 bases from V and 3 bases from J, leaving 11 bases between the germline ends. This sequence originates from a girl aged 2-17 years with multiple sclerosis. Specimen: blood. The chain is assembled from TRBV2 and TRBJ2-7, and the D gene may be TRBD2, 5 bases matching. This receptor has the CDR3 CASRGFHYEQYF. At the DNA level, the sequence is TGTGCCAGCCGGGGATTTCACTACGAGCAGTACTTC.